Below, 26 T cell receptor beta chains from the same sample are listed, as sequenced in a study of blood T cell repertoires in COVID-19. This table comes from immunoSEQ multiplex PCR, and its TCRdb copy is limited to in-frame clones, with some not included. Of fewer than 130,000 clones in the sample, over 60% are singletons; the top ten hold roughly 3.8%. The sequenced material came from peripheral blood. These receptors all stem from a woman aged 80 or over with acute or convalescent COVID-19.

The V call is TRBV2, the J call TRBJ2-7; 13 positions match TRBD2. This CDR3 is built from 13 residues. V was clipped by 6 bases and J by 6 bases; unmatched bases: 2. Germline V gives CDR1 SNHLY, CDR2 FYNNEI. CDR3 DNA sequence: TGTGCCAGCAGAGGGACTAGCGGGACCGAGCAGTACTTC. Amino acid sequence: CASRGTSGTEQYF.

CDR3 protein: CASSLSPLETQYF. The CDR3 DNA sequence: TGTGCCAGCAGCTTAAGCCCGCTGGAGACCCAGTACTTC. The chain employs TRBV7-9 and TRBJ2-5; D is unresolved. The CDR3 extends over 13 amino acids. Between the trimmed V and J ends, which lost 2 bases and 5 bases, there was a span of 9 bases. CDR1 SEHNR and CDR2 FQNEAQ come from the germline V gene (reference sequence).

This clone was seen only a few times. The chain combines TRBV5-1 with TRBJ1-3; TRBD1 aligns across 7 bases. CDR1 is SGHRS, CDR2 YFSETQ, per germline. V shed 2 bases and J 0 bases; nucleotides not matched to a gene: 8. The CDR3 is made up of 17 amino acids. The CDR3 bases are TGCGCCAGCAGCTTTACAGGGGACGCTGGCTCTGGAAACACCATATATTTT. This translates into CASSFTGDAGSGNTIYF.

The V gene is TRBV5-1, the J gene TRBJ2-5; TRBD2 matches at 10 bases. V trimming: 4 bases; J trimming: 3 bases; junction bases outside the gene matches: 9. Germline lookup yields CDR1 SGHRS and CDR2 YFSETQ. This CDR3 is built from 16 residues. Here the CDR3 DNA reads TGCGCCAGCAGCCTTTTAGCGGGAGGACCGGAAGAGACCCAGTACTTC. It specifies CASSLLAGGPEETQYF.

V is TRBV12-3 or TRBV12-4 and J is TRBJ2-7; maybe TRBD1 (5 bases). The CDR3 is 12 amino acids. The germline V and J ends were trimmed by 5 bases and 3 bases, with 8 bases remaining between them. The chain's CDR3 is CASSLTGYEQYF. The CDR3, as DNA: TGTGCCAGCAGTCTTACAGGCTACGAGCAGTACTTC.

V and J are TRBV6-1 and TRBJ1-2; 11 bases match TRBD1. The CDR3 runs to 15 residues. CDR1 MNHNS and CDR2 SASEGT come from the germline V gene. Unmatched junction bases numbered 4, after V lost 3 bases and J lost 4 bases. Here the CDR3 DNA reads TGTGCCAGCAGTGATGGACAGGGGGCTGGCTATGGCTACACCTTC. Translation: CASSDGQGAGYGYTF.

The DNA of the CDR3 is TGTGCTAGTGGTTGGGGACTAGATAGAGATACGCAGTATTTT. Protein product: CASGWGLDRDTQYF. The chain is built from TRBV12-5 and TRBJ2-3; 8 bases align to TRBD2. The CDR3 spans 14 residues. CDR1 is LGHNT and CDR2 is FRNRAP in the germline V gene. Losses at the gene ends were 4 bases for V and 5 bases for J; bases not matched to a gene: 5.

The table lists this clone with a count of one. This chain connects TRBV2 to TRBJ2-5; maybe TRBD1 (5 bases). CDR1 and CDR2 (germline): SNHLY, FYNNEI. The CDR3 consists of 12 residues. V lost 9 bases to trimming and J lost 4 bases, with 12 bases between them. For the CDR3, the DNA is TGTGCCAGTAGGCGACAGCGAGAGACCCAGTACTTC. Residues: CASRRQRETQYF.

J is TRBJ1-1 and V is TRBV10-3; 7 positions agree with TRBD1. Germline V gives CDR1 ENHRY, CDR2 SYGVKD. The CDR3 has 15 amino acids. J gave up 1 base and V 2 bases, and 4 bases lay outside the gene matches. The CDR3 is CAISEEGGANTEAFF. The CDR3 DNA reads TGTGCCATCAGTGAGGAAGGGGGCGCGAACACTGAAGCTTTCTTT.

The J gene is TRBJ2-5, the V gene TRBV3-1 (or the pseudogene TRBV3-2); D remains unclear. CDR1 is LGHDT and CDR2 is YNNKEL in the germline V gene (reference sequence). Trimming cost V 0 bases and J 5 bases, with 28 bases left between them. The CDR3 extends over 20 amino acids. The chain's CDR3 is CASSQEWRFQIPARPETQYF. The CDR3 bases are TGTGCCAGCAGCCAAGAGTGGCGGTTTCAGATACCCGCCCGACCGGAGACCCAGTACTTC.

This rearrangement joins TRBV5-1 to TRBJ2-3; D perhaps matches TRBD1 (5 bases). Trimming pared 4 bases from V and 2 bases from J, leaving 11 bases between. CDR1 and CDR2 from the germline V gene are SGHRS and YFSETQ. The CDR3 is 14 residues long. CDR3 protein: CASSPKGFTDTQYF. The CDR3 DNA follows: TGCGCCAGCAGCCCCAAGGGGTTCACAGATACGCAGTATTTT.

V gene TRBV5-1 combines with J gene TRBJ1-5; D is possibly TRBD1 (5 bases). CDR3 length equals 17 residues. Germline loops: CDR1 SGHRS, CDR2 YFSETQ. The ends were cut back, 4 bases at V and 0 bases at J, with 17 bases in the middle. The CDR3 protein is CASSPGDSTYSNQPQHF. The CDR3 DNA reads as TGCGCCAGCAGCCCCGGCGACAGCACATATAGCAATCAGCCCCAGCATTTT.

The CDR3 is CASSSRTANTEAFF. The CDR3, as DNA: TGCGCCAGCAGCTCGCGGACAGCGAACACTGAAGCTTTCTTT. The chain recombines TRBV5-1 with TRBJ1-1; D possibly corresponds to TRBD1 (6 bases). Per the germline V gene, CDR1 is SGHRS and CDR2 is YFSETQ. V lost 3 bases, J lost 1 base, and 10 bases lay in between. This CDR3 is built from 14 residues.

The chain employs TRBV7-2 and TRBJ2-3; 7 bases map to TRBD1. V trimming: 6 bases; J trimming: 2 bases; junction bases outside the gene matches: 8. CDR1 is SGHTA and CDR2 is FQGNSA in the germline V gene. The CDR3 contains 15 residues. DNA of the CDR3: TGTGCCAGCAGTCCCTCGGGACAGAACACAGATACGCAGTATTTT. This encodes CASSPSGQNTDTQYF.

This clone has more than one count but fewer than ten. The J gene is TRBJ1-3, the V gene TRBV4-2, with D perhaps TRBD1 (6 bases). The CDR3 loop spans 15 amino acids. Looked up from germline, CDR1 is LGHNA and CDR2 is YNFKEQ. Trimming pared 4 bases from V and 0 bases from J, leaving 10 bases between. The CDR3 is CASSLYRDSGNTIYF. Here the CDR3 DNA reads TGTGCCAGCAGCCTGTACAGGGACTCTGGAAACACCATATATTTT.

V usage is TRBV28 and J usage is TRBJ2-7; D is ambiguous. Germline lookup yields CDR1 MDHEN and CDR2 SYDVKM. The CDR3 is made up of 12 amino acids. The ends were cut back, 8 bases at V and 2 bases at J, with 10 bases in the middle. Here the CDR3 reads CASGLLTYEQYF. The CDR3 nucleotides are TGTGCCAGCGGCCTCCTCACCTACGAGCAGTACTTC.

The chain combines TRBV5-1 with TRBJ1-3; D remains unclear. This CDR3 is 14 amino acids long. V was pared by 2 bases and J by 4 bases, with 10 bases between. CDR1 and CDR2 (germline): SGHRS, YFSETQ. CDR3 nucleotide sequence: TGCGCCAGCAGCTTTCGAGGAGTCGGAAACACCATATATTTT. Protein sequence: CASSFRGVGNTIYF.

This clone was detected a few times. The J gene is TRBJ2-2, the V gene TRBV5-4, with TRBD1 as a possible D gene (6 bases). The CDR3 length is 16 residues. Germline CDR1 SGHNT, CDR2 YYREEE (reference sequence). Trimming left V 2 bases short and J 9 bases short, with 20 bases between. This CDR3 reads CASSFPAAGVDRELFF. In DNA form, the CDR3 reads TGTGCCAGCAGCTTCCCGGCGGCAGGGGTAGACCGGGAGCTGTTTTTT. The full variable domain, its missing parts supplied by reference TRBV5-4 and TRBJ2-2, is ETGVTQSPTHLIKTRGQQVTLRCSSQSGHNTVSWYQQALGQGPQFIFQYYREEENGRGNFPPRFSGLQFPNYSSELNVNALELDDSALYLCASSFPAAGVDRELFFGEGSRLTVL.

The chain employs TRBV19 and TRBJ1-1; D ambiguous. The ends were cut back, 3 bases at V and 14 bases at J, with 16 bases in the middle. Germline V gives CDR1 LNHDA, CDR2 SQIVND (reference sequence). The CDR3 extends over 12 amino acids. CDR3 region: CASSISFAYWFF. The CDR3 nucleotides read TGTGCCAGTAGTATTAGTTTCGCTTACTGGTTCTTT.

The chain employs TRBV7-2 and TRBJ1-1; D is uncertain. Germline values: CDR1 SGHTA, CDR2 FQGNSA. The V end lost 0 bases, the J end lost 0 bases, and 14 bases lay between the germline ends. CDR3 size: 17 residues. The CDR3: CASSLAKGGHMNTEAFF. CDR3 sequence (DNA): TGTGCCAGCAGCTTAGCGAAGGGAGGGCACATGAACACTGAAGCTTTCTTT.

The count of this clone is one. In nucleotides, the CDR3 is TGTGCCAGTAAAACCCGAGATAGCACCGGGGAGCTGTTTTTT. Its protein is CASKTRDSTGELFF. The V and J genes are TRBV19 and TRBJ2-2; D ambiguous. The length of the CDR3 is 14 residues. Germline V gene sequence: CDR1 LNHDA, CDR2 SQIVND (reference sequence). The V gene lost 7 bases and the J gene lost 4 bases, with 13 bases spanning the gap.

This clone has only a few counts. The J gene is TRBJ1-4, the V gene TRBV21-1; TRBD1, the table's D call, lacks a check against the DNA. TRBV21-1 is a known pseudogene. The CDR3 contains 13 residues. CDR3 DNA sequence: TGTGCTATCACACAGGGGTGTAATGAAAAACTGTTTTTT. It codes for CAITQGCNEKLFF.

V is TRBV4-1 and J is TRBJ2-1; TRBD2 aligns across 9 bases. This CDR3 comprises 17 residues. From germline, CDR1 is MGHRA and CDR2 YSYEKL. V lost 1 base, J lost 8 bases, and 12 bases stayed unmatched. CDR3 nucleotides: TGCGCCAGCAGCCAAGCCCGAAGCGGGACTAGCACGTATGAGCAGTTCTTC. This gives the protein CASSQARSGTSTYEQFF.

V and J are TRBV6-5 and TRBJ2-3; the match to TRBD1 covers 9 bases. The length of the CDR3 is 14 residues. Germline trimming cut 7 bases from V and 7 bases from J; bases unmatched to any gene: 9. The V gene's germline CDR1 is MNHEY and CDR2 SVGAGI. The CDR3: CASTTGGQGNTQYF. CDR3 sequence (DNA): TGTGCCAGCACAACGGGGGGACAGGGTAATACGCAGTATTTT.

The chain combines TRBV19 with TRBJ1-2; 9 bases fit TRBD1. The CDR3 is 14 residues long. Germline CDR1 is LNHDA and CDR2 is SQIVND (reference sequence). J gave up 5 bases and V 5 bases, and 6 bases lay outside the gene matches. The CDR3 DNA is TGTGCCAGTAGTCGGACAGGGGTCGTTTATGGCTACACCTTC. Residues: CASSRTGVVYGYTF.

The rearrangement joins TRBV6-5 to TRBJ1-5, with a possible D match to TRBD1 (5 bases). Trimming cost V 2 bases and J 3 bases, with 11 bases left between them. Germline CDR1 and CDR2: MNHEY and SVGAGI. The CDR3 has 15 residues. The CDR3 nucleotides read TGTGCCAGCAGTTACCGGGGGGGGACCAATCAGCCCCAGCATTTT. Protein: CASSYRGGTNQPQHF.